This T cell receptor beta chain was sequenced for a study of shared clonotypes between healthy human individuals. Study-wide results and limits: Researchers found naive subsets generally carried larger estimated richness than memory subsets. Sampling involved blood alone; tissue repertoires likely differ.

About this clone: Its antigen is not known. In the same sample, other DNA sequences code for this CDR3.

TCRdb's table, derived via immunoSEQ multiplex PCR, lists solely in-frame clones and lacks some. There are 2 million to 3 million clones in the sample; 80% to 95% occur only once, and 0.36% lies in the top ten. The CDR3 is 13 residues long. Germline lookup yields CDR1 MDHEN and CDR2 SYDVKM. With 3 bases removed from V and 1 base from J, the gap between germline ends came to 6 bases. Naive CD4+ cells were CD45RA-selected; the remaining cells were memory. Material for sequencing was naive CD4+ T cells from PBMCs. Subset here: CD45RA+ positively selected. The chain uses TRBV28 and TRBJ1-1; D uncertain. The source is a man in his late teens or twenties in good health. Some clones in this sample may be carry-over from other donors' samples. The CDR3 region has the DNA TGTGCCAGCAGTTTGACCGGGAACACTGAAGCTTTCTTT. Amino acid sequence: CASSLTGNTEAFF.